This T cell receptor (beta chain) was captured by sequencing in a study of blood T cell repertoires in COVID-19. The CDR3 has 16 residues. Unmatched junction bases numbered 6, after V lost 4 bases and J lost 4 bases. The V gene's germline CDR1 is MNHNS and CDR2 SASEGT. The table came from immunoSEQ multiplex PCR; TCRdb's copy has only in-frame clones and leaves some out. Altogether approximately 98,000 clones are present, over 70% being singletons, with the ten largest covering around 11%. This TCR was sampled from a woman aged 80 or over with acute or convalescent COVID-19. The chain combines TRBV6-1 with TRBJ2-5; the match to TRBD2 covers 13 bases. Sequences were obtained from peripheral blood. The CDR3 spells CASSGGLAGEGETQYF. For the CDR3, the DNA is TGTGCCAGCAGTGGTGGACTAGCGGGGGAAGGAGAGACCCAGTACTTC.